Ten or more counts support the clone carrying this T cell receptor (beta chain). The data stem from a study of T-cell reconstitution after alpha-beta-depleted transplantation in children. Unique molecular identifiers featured in how the TCRbeta library was prepared. TCRdb redid the calling of the PCR reads with MiXCR, one entry per CDR3 protein. The table records 450,000 to 500,000 distinct CDR3 sequences, around 13% of them present only once. J lost 3 bases, V lost 4 bases, and 22 bases had no gene match. The CDR3 has 19 amino acids. The germline V gene has CDR1 DFQATT and CDR2 SNEGSKA (reference sequence).

The rearrangement links TRBV20-1 to TRBJ1-1; TRBD1 aligns across 8 bases. The sequence derives from a human donor who donated a stem cell graft to a child with combined immunodeficiency. Sequenced material: PBMCs from the stem cell graft donor, taken from the stem cell graft. CDR3 amino acids: CSATWAYSRGRIGDTEAFF. The CDR3 DNA sequence: TGCAGTGCTACATGGGCCTATTCCAGGGGGCGCATAGGGGACACTGAAGCTTTCTTT.